This entry lists 10 T cell receptor beta chains sequenced from one sample in a study of blood T cell repertoires in COVID-19. Data came from immunoSEQ multiplex PCR; TCRdb stores just in-frame clones and leaves some out. The profile covers approximately 200,000 clones, with around 89% appearing a single time and roughly 2.5% taken by the ten largest. The sequencing sample was made of peripheral blood. These receptor sequences come from a man in his thirties or forties with COVID-19, enrolled during active disease.

The chain links TRBV2 to TRBJ1-4, with a tentative D call TRBD1 (6 bases). Deletions cut 6 bases from V and 8 bases from J, with 16 bases between. This CDR3 is built from 14 residues. CDR1 and CDR2 (germline): SNHLY, FYNNEI. Written as DNA, the CDR3 is TGTGCCAGCAGGGCAAGGTTGACAGGCGAAAAACTGTTTTTT. Protein: CASRARLTGEKLFF.

The chain combines TRBV2 with TRBJ2-1; 16 nucleotides agree with TRBD2. CDR1 is SNHLY, CDR2 FYNNEI, per germline. The length of the CDR3 is 16 residues. J lost 7 bases, V lost 3 bases, and 3 bases had no gene match. CDR3 amino acids: CASSDWGLAGGNEQFF. CDR3 DNA sequence: TGTGCCAGCAGTGATTGGGGACTAGCGGGGGGGAATGAGCAGTTCTTC.

The chain carries TRBV18 and TRBJ1-6, with 8 bases aligning to TRBD1. Germline CDR1 is KGHSH and CDR2 is LQKENI. This CDR3 has 14 amino acids. Unmatched junction bases numbered 6, after V lost 6 bases and J lost 8 bases. The DNA for the CDR3 is TGTGCCAGCTCGCCAGGACAGGGCGATTCACCCCTCCACTTT. It yields the protein CASSPGQGDSPLHF. Full variable domain (rest looked up from reference TRBV18 and TRBJ1-6): NAGVMQNPRHLVRRRGQEARLRCSPMKGHSHVYWYRQLPEEGLKFMVYLQKENIIDESGMPKERFSAEFPKEGPSILRIQQVVRGDSAAYFCASSPGQGDSPLHFGNGTRLTVT.

The chain carries TRBV19 and TRBJ2-7; a weak D match, TRBD2 (5 bases). The CDR3 length is 13 residues. Germline CDR1 reads LNHDA; CDR2 reads SQIVND (reference sequence). V lost 3 bases and J lost 4, with 10 bases in between. Written as DNA, the CDR3 is TGTGCCAGTAGTATGAAGGGCGGGTACGAGCAGTACTTC. Its translation is CASSMKGGYEQYF.

J is TRBJ1-5 and V is TRBV18, with a tentative D call TRBD1 (6 bases). The ends were cut back, 3 bases at V and 3 bases at J, with 12 bases in the middle. Germline CDR1 reads KGHSH; CDR2 reads LQKENI. This CDR3 region has 15 residues. The CDR3 here is CASSPAGVINQPQHF. CDR3 in DNA: TGTGCCAGCTCACCGGCAGGGGTCATCAATCAGCCCCAGCATTTT.

This clone was recorded once. In DNA, the CDR3 is TGCAGTGCTAGTGCATTGGGGACAGGGTTTGACTATGGCTACACCTTC. Translated, it gives CSASALGTGFDYGYTF. The gene calls are TRBV20-1 and TRBJ1-2; TRBD1 agrees at 9 bases. In germline, CDR1 is DFQATT, CDR2 SNEGSKA (reference sequence). Trimming removed 3 bases from V and 3 bases from J; junction bases left unmatched: 11. CDR3 size: 16 residues.

The chain employs TRBV25-1 and TRBJ2-1; 9 positions match TRBD1. CDR1 MGHDK and CDR2 SYGVNS come from the germline V gene. With V trimmed by 0 bases and J by 2 bases, 2 bases remained unmatched. The CDR3 runs 16 residues. CDR3 residues: CASSEYTGGPYNEQFF. The CDR3 DNA reads TGTGCCAGCAGTGAATATACAGGGGGCCCCTACAATGAGCAGTTCTTC.

This clone was seen more than once but under ten times. The rearrangement joins TRBV3-1 (or the pseudogene TRBV3-2) to TRBJ2-1, with D perhaps TRBD2 (5 bases). Germline V gene sequence: CDR1 LGHDT, CDR2 YNNKEL (reference sequence). V lost 0 bases and J lost 8, with 17 bases in between. The CDR3 is 16 amino acids. The CDR3 DNA sequence: TGTGCCAGCAGCCAAGATAAGGCCGGACTTAGGGATGAGCAGTTCTTC. It specifies CASSQDKAGLRDEQFF.

The chain links TRBV7-9 to TRBJ1-1; TRBD1 aligns across 8 bases. CDR1 is SEHNR, CDR2 FQNEAQ, per germline (reference sequence). J was trimmed by 0 bases and V by 6 bases; bases with no gene match: 9. The length of the CDR3 is 16 residues. DNA for the CDR3: TGTGCCAGCAGTAAAATACAGGGGGGGATGAACACTGAAGCTTTCTTT. Translation: CASSKIQGGMNTEAFF.

The genes are TRBV23-1 and TRBJ2-1, with D possibly TRBD2 on 7 matching bases. TRBV23-1 is given ORF status, its function remaining uncertain. This CDR3 spans 19 amino acids. Trimming removed 0 bases at V and 4 bases at J, with 22 bases between. CDR3 loop: CASSQSGGARNRTYNEQFF. CDR3 in DNA: TGCGCCAGCAGTCAATCGGGGGGGGCCAGGAACAGAACTTACAATGAGCAGTTCTTC.